The clone carrying this T cell receptor beta chain was found once. This sample was included in a study of blood T cell repertoires in COVID-19. Across the study: COVID-19 samples from acute and convalescent phases originated in the United States, Italy and Spain. T cells, B-cell-depleted T cells, or PBMCs provided the cDNA or gDNA that served as material.

Original methodology: Nucleated cell number was recorded as an estimate derived from reference gene primer amplification. TCRdb keeps only in-frame clones here, not all; method: immunoSEQ multiplex PCR. The DNA gave D and trimming, while V, J and clone size come from that table. Of around 130,000 clones listed, 65% to 85% are singletons. V was cut by 0 bases and J by 4 bases, with 11 bases left in between. From germline, CDR1 is SGHDN and CDR2 FVKESK. CDR3 length: 15 residues. The receptor comes from a human donor in a cohort sampled during active COVID-19. Sequenced sample: peripheral blood. This sequence joins TRBV14 and TRBJ2-3; the D is unclear. CDR3 in DNA: TGTGCCAGCAGCCAAGATCGTTGGCCATCAGATACGCAGTATTTT. This codes for CASSQDRWPSDTQYF.